This T cell receptor beta chain is from a study of OX40 agonist ivuxolimab in advanced cancers. Notes on the research overall: Ivuxolimab was an agonistic, fully human IgG2 monoclonal antibody directed against OX40 (CD134), a costimulatory receptor. Of the roughly 51 patients in dose escalation, about 20 had hepatocellular carcinoma, approximately 15 had melanoma, 9 had renal cell carcinoma and 9 had head and neck cancer. The paper covers the monotherapy dose-escalation part of the phase I ivuxolimab trial, which included N ≈ 50 patients. Partial responses occurred in three dose-escalation patients: two with cutaneous melanoma and one with hepatocellular carcinoma. Patients were allowed to have had prior anti-PD-1, anti-PD-L1 or anti-CTLA-4 therapy, and 40% of the dose-escalation patients had been treated with checkpoint inhibitors. In the dose-escalation cohort, approximately 80% of patients were male, and the mean age was around 65 years with a range of roughly 23 to 79. Peripheral TCRbeta sequencing was intended to test whether TCR sequence diversity was altered and clonal T-cell expansion was caused by ivuxolimab. Intravenous ivuxolimab was administered to patients every 2 weeks at six dose levels: 0.01, 0.1, 0.3, 1.5, 3 and 10 mg/kg.

Worth noting for this clone: There is no known antigen for this receptor. Nothing much larger sits one base from this clone, and base qualities are not available.

What the work shows at the level of the full study, not this receptor alone: In partial responders in the 0.1-3.0 mg/kg groups, normalized peripheral clonal expansion was found to be among the lowest, especially among CD8+ T cells. At doses of 0.1 to 3.0 mg/kg, clonal expansion of both CD4+ and CD8+ blood T cells was observed from baseline to week 6. Low levels of normalized T-cell clonal expansion were also seen in some nonresponding patients. After ivuxolimab, CD8+ T cells had more expanded clones than CD4+ T cells on average. Antigen specificity was not determined for the clonally expanded peripheral T cells.

Genomic DNA was extracted from sorted cells for sequencing of the TCRbeta CDR3 region. The immunoSEQ Assay was used to sequence the TCRbeta CDR3 regions. Here the immuneACCESS table is served through TCRdb, limited to in-frame sequences with V and J called. Missing clones are a known gap in these copies; in checked studies unresolved V genes cover under half, and the rest lacks a known reason. This sample is represented by 35,000 to 45,000 clones; 70% to 90% of them were singletons. The ten largest clones represent 18% of the sample. CDR1 SEHNR and CDR2 FQNEAQ were looked up in the germline V gene (reference sequence). V was cut back by 4 bases and J by 3 bases, leaving a gap of 13 bases between them. Spanning cysteine to phenylalanine, the CDR3 consists of 15 amino acids. The sequence is cut down to CDR3 DNA, 45 bases in frame from base 1. Patients with autoimmune disease history or receiving systemic immunosuppression were excluded from the trial. In every dose cohort, peripheral blood was drawn for TCR sequencing at baseline, cycle 4 day 1, and cycle 7 day 1. Samples came from an open-label, multicenter, first-in-human phase I dose-escalation trial of ivuxolimab. The trial enrolled adults with locally advanced or metastatic head and neck squamous cell, hepatocellular, melanoma or renal cell carcinoma. Before TCR sequencing, CD4+ T cells and CD8+ T cells from peripheral blood were sorted into separate populations.

The material was CD4+ or CD8+ T cells sorted from blood, obtained in a trial of the OX40 agonist ivuxolimab. This receptor was taken from an adult with an advanced solid tumor such as melanoma, head and neck, liver or kidney cancer. This receptor chain uses TRBV7-9 and TRBJ2-1, with TRBD2 as a weak D call on 7 bases. CDR3 protein: CASSSVGGVYNEQFF. The DNA reads TGTGCCAGCAGCTCAGTAGGGGGGGTCTACAATGAGCAGTTCTTC.